Listed below are T cell receptor beta chains from one sample, sequenced in a study of T cell repertoires in cytomegalovirus infection. TCRdb fed the reads into MiXCR, producing one record per CDR3 protein. Of approximately 630,000 distinct CDR3 sequences listed, roughly a quarter are singletons. The sequenced sample consisted of CD8+ T cells from PBMCs. All receptors derive from a human donor in good health (CMV status not recorded). Some clones in this sample may be carry-over from other donors' samples. Both conserved end residues are part of each CDR3. A D gene is named only where the DNA matches it firmly. Size is stated for part of the rows, as once, few or many counts, or as a class when the clone is expanded.

TRBV15,-,-,TRBJ2-7,CATSAGYEQYF,TGTGCCACCAGCGCGGGGTACGAGCAGTACTTC
TRBV11-2,few,TRBD1,TRBJ1-1,CASSLDRGGGLNTEAFF,TGTGCCAGCAGCTTAGATAGGGGAGGGGGCCTGAACACTGAAGCTTTCTTT
TRBV4-1,few,TRBD2,TRBJ2-1,CASSPRGRGAYNEQFF,TGCGCCAGCAGCCCCAGAGGGCGGGGGGCCTACAATGAGCAGTTCTTC
TRBV7-2,many,TRBD2,TRBJ2-5,CASSPHPTSGEQETQYF,TGTGCCAGCAGCCCCCACCCGACTAGCGGGGAACAAGAGACCCAGTACTTC
TRBV12-3/TRBV12-4,few,TRBD2,TRBJ2-3,CASSPPWDYHSSTDTQYF,TGTGCCAGCAGTCCTCCCTGGGACTATCATTCTAGCACAGATACGCAGTATTTT
TRBV11-2,-,-,TRBJ2-7,CASSFVRIAYEQYF,TGTGCCAGCAGCTTTGTCAGGATAGCATACGAGCAGTACTTC
TRBV23-1,-,-,TRBJ1-5,CASSHFPQGLSFSSSNQPQHF,TGCGCCAGCAGTCATTTTCCACAGGGCCTTTCTTTCTCGTCTAGCAATCAGCCCCAGCATTTT
TRBV6-5,-,-,TRBJ2-7,CVSSQGRGEQYF,TGTGTCAGCAGTCAGGGACGGGGCGAGCAGTACTTC
TRBV14,few,TRBD2,TRBJ2-1,CASSQSGRYNEQFF,TGTGCCAGCAGCCAAAGCGGGAGATACAATGAGCAGTTCTTC
TRBV19,many,-,TRBJ1-2,CASSMTESYGYTF,TGTGCCAGTAGTATGACAGAAAGCTATGGCTACACCTTC
TRBV28,-,-,TRBJ2-3,CASSVPGWGTDTQYF,TGTGCCAGCAGTGTCCCGGGTTGGGGCACAGATACGCAGTATTTT
TRBV28,-,TRBD2,TRBJ2-5,CANRRAGTTKETQYF,TGTGCCAACAGGCGGGCCGGGACTACAAAAGAGACCCAGTACTTC
TRBV7-2,once,-,TRBJ2-7,CASSHTGQSSYEQYF,TGTGCCAGCAGCCACACCGGACAGAGCTCCTACGAGCAGTACTTC
TRBV20-1,few,TRBD1,TRBJ2-1,CSAYTTGQGVYNEQFF,TGCAGTGCTTACACTACGGGACAGGGGGTTTACAATGAGCAGTTCTTC
TRBV12-3/TRBV12-4,few,-,TRBJ2-3,CASTYSAGEDTQYF,TGTGCCAGCACCTACAGCGCCGGAGAAGATACGCAGTATTTT
TRBV15,-,-,TRBJ2-1,CATLKIGGEQFF,TGTGCCACCTTAAAGATCGGAGGTGAGCAGTTCTTC
TRBV6-2/TRBV6-3,-,TRBD1,TRBJ1-1,CASSYETGRMNTEAFF,TGTGCCAGCAGTTACGAGACAGGGAGGATGAACACTGAAGCTTTCTTT